This TCR beta chain was found in a study of OX40 agonist ivuxolimab in advanced cancers. The repertoire was sequenced with immunoSEQ multiplex PCR; TCRdb's copy has only in-frame clones and lacks some. The sample carries under 45,000 clones, about four fifths recorded once. The TCR comes from an adult with an advanced solid tumor such as melanoma, head and neck, liver or kidney cancer. The source material was CD4+ or CD8+ T cells sorted from blood, sampled in a trial of the OX40 agonist ivuxolimab.

The CDR3 region is CASARNGYNAGANVLTF. The CDR3 nucleotides read TGTGCCAGCGCCAGAAATGGTTACAACGCTGGGGCCAACGTCCTGACTTTC. The rearrangement joins TRBV14 to TRBJ2-6; no reliable D call. The germline V gene encodes CDR1 SGHDN and CDR2 FVKESK. The CDR3 runs 17 residues. Between the trimmed V and J ends, which lost 8 bases and 2 bases, there was a span of 19 bases.